This record concerns one TCR beta chain sequence. Antigen unknown. CDR3 size: 15 residues. Deletions cut 0 bases from V and 2 bases from J, with 8 bases between. The germline CDR1 and CDR2 sequences are LGHNA and YSLEER. The record originates from a study of graft-versus-host responses after intestinal transplantation. The data were produced by immunoSEQ multiplex PCR, yet TCRdb's version contains in-frame clones alone and is incomplete. Among some 10,000 clones, roughly 80% were seen once, and the ten largest hold 10%. Study conclusions and caveats: Recipient bone marrow held GvH clones, some seen earlier in ileum or blood.

Graft samples were processed, releasing intraepithelial and lamina propria lymphocytes. The rearrangement links TRBV4-3 to TRBJ1-5; perhaps TRBD1 as D (5 bases). This TCR derives from a human patient who received an intestinal transplant, so some T cells may come from the graft donor. Sequenced here: ileum tissue, sampled 23 days after intestinal transplant. CDR3 nucleotides: TGCGCCAGCAGCCAAGAGGGGCGCGGCAATCAGCCCCAGCATTTT. Amino acids: CASSQEGRGNQPQHF.